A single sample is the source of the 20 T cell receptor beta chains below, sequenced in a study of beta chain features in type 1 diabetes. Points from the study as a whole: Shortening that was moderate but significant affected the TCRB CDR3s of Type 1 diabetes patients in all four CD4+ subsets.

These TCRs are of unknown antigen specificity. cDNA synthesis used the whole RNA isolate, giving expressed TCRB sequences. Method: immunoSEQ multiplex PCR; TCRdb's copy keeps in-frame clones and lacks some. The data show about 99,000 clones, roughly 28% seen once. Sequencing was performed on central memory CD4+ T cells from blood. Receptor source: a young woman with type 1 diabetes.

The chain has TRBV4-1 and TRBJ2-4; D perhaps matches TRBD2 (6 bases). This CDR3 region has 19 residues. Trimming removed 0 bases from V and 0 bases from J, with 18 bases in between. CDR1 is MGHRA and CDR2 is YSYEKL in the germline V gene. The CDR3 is CASSQDAITPGEAKNIQYF. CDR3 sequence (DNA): TGCGCCAGCAGCCAAGATGCTATTACCCCGGGGGAAGCCAAAAACATTCAGTACTTC.

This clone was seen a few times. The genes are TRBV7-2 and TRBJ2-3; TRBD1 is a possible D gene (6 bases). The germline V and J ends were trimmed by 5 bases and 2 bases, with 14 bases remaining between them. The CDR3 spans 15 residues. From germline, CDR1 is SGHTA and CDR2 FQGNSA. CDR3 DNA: TGTGCCAGCAGCCCGGACAGATTGAACACAGATACGCAGTATTTT. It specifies CASSPDRLNTDTQYF.

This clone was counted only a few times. Here the CDR3 reads CASSPPTSGRVDEQFF. CDR3 nucleotide sequence: TGTGCCAGCTCACCACCGACTAGCGGGAGAGTCGATGAGCAGTTCTTC. The chain couples TRBV18 to TRBJ2-1, with 12 bases identical to TRBD2. Germline CDR1 KGHSH, CDR2 LQKENI. CDR3 length: 16 amino acids. V shed 0 bases and J 8 bases; nucleotides not matched to a gene: 5.

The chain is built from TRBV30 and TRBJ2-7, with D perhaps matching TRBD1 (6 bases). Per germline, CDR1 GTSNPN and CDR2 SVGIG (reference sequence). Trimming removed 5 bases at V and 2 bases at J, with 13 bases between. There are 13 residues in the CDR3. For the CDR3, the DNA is TGTGCCTGGGGGGACATTTCTCCCTACGAGCAGTACTTC. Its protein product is CAWGDISPYEQYF. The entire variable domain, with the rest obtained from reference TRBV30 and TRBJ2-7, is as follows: SQTIHQWPATLVQPVGSPLSLECTVEGTSNPNLYWYRQAAGRGLQLLFYSVGIGQISSEVPQNLSASRPQDRQFILSSKKLLLSDSGFYLCAWGDISPYEQYFGPGTRLTVT.

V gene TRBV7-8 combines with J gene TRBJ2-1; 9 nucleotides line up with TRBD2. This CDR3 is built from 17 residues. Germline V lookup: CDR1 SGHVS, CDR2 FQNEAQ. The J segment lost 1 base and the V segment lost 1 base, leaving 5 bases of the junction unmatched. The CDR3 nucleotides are TGTGCCAGCAGCTTAGGGGCTAGCGGGGCTTCCTACAATGAGCAGTTCTTC. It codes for CASSLGASGASYNEQFF.

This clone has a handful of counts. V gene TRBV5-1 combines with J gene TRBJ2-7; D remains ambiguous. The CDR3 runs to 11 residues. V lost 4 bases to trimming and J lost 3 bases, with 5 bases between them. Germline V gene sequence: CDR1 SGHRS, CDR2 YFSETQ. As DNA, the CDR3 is TGCGCCAGCAGCCTAGACTACGAGCAGTACTTC. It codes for CASSLDYEQYF.

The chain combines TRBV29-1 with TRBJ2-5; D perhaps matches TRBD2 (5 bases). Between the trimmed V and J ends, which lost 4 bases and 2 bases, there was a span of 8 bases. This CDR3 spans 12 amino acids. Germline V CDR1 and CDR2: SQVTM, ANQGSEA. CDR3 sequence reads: CSVATIQETQYF. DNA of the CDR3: TGCAGCGTTGCGACTATACAAGAGACCCAGTACTTC.

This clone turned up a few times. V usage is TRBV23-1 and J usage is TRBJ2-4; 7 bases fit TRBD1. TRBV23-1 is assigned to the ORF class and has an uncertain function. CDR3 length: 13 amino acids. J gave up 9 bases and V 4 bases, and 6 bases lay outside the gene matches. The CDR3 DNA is TGCGCCAGCAGTCCACCCAACAGGGGCATTCAGTACTTC. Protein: CASSPPNRGIQYF.

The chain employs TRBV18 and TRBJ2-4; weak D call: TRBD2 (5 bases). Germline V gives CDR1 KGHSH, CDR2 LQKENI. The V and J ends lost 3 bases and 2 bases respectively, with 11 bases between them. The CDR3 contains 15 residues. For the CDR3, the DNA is TGTGCCAGCTCACCCGGGAACCCCTCCAAAAACATTCAGTACTTC. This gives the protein CASSPGNPSKNIQYF.

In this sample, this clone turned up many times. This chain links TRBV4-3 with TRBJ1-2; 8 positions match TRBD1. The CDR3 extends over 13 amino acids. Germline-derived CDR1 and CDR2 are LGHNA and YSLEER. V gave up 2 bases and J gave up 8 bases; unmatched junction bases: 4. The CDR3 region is CASSQRPGGGYTF. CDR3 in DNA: TGCGCCAGCAGCCAAAGACCAGGGGGCGGCTACACCTTC.

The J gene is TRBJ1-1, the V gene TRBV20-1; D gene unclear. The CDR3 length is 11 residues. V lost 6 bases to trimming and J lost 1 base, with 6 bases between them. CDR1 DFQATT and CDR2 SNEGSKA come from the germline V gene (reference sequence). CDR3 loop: CSARENTEAFF. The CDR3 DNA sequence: TGCAGTGCCCGAGAGAACACTGAAGCTTTCTTT.

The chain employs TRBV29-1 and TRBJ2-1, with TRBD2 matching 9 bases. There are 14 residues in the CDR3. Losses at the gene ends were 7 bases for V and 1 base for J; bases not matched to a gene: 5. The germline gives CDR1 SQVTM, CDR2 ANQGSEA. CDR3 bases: TGCAGCGCTAGGACTAGCGTATCCTACAATGAGCAGTTCTTC. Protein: CSARTSVSYNEQFF.

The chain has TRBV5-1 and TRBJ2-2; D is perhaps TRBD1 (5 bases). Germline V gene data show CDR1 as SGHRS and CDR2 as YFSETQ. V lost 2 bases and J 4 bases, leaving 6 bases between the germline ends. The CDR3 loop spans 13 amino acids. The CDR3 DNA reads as TGCGCCAGCAGCTTTCAGGGCACCGGGGAGCTGTTTTTT. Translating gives CASSFQGTGELFF.

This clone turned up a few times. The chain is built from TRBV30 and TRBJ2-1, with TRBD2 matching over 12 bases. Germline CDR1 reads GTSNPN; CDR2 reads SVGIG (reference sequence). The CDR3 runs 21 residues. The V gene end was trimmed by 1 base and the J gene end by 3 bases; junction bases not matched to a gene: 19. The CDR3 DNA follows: TGTGCCTGGAGTGGACATCTAGCGGGAGGGCCAGTAGGGGCCATCTACAATGAGCAGTTCTTC. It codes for CAWSGHLAGGPVGAIYNEQFF. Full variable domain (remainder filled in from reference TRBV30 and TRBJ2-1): SQTIHQWPATLVQPVGSPLSLECTVEGTSNPNLYWYRQAAGRGLQLLFYSVGIGQISSEVPQNLSASRPQDRQFILSSKKLLLSDSGFYLCAWSGHLAGGPVGAIYNEQFFGPGTRLTVL.

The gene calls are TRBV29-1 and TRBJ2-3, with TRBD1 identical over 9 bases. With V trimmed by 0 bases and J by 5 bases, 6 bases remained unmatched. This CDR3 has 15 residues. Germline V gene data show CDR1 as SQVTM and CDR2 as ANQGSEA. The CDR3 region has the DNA TGCAGCGTTGAAGATCGGACAGGGGCAGTAGATACGCAGTATTTT. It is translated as CSVEDRTGAVDTQYF.

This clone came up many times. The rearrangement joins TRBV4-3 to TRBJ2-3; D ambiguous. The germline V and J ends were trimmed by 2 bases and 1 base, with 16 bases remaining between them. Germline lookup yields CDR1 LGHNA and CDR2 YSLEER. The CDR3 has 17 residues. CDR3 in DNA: TGCGCCAGCAGCCAACTAGGCCCTCGTGAGGGCACAGATACGCAGTATTTT. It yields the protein CASSQLGPREGTDTQYF.

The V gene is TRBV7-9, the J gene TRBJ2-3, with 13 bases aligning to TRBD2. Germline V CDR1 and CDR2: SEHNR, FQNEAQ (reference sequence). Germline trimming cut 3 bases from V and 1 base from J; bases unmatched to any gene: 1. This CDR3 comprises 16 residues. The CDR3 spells CASSFGLAGGTDTQYF. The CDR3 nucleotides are TGTGCCAGCAGCTTCGGACTAGCGGGGGGCACAGATACGCAGTATTTT.

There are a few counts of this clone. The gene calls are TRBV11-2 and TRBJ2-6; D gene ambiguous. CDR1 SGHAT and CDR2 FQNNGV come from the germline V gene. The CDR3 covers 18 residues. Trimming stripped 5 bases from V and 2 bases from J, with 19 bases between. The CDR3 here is CASSQLPPSLAGANVLTF. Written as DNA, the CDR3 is TGTGCCAGCAGCCAACTACCCCCCAGCCTGGCTGGGGCCAACGTCCTGACTTTC.

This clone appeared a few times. In DNA form, the CDR3 reads TGTGCCAGCAGTCGGCAGGGGTCTGGCTACACCTTC. Its translation: CASSRQGSGYTF. V and J are TRBV27 and TRBJ1-2; tentatively, D is TRBD1 (6 bases). Germline V gene data show CDR1 as MNHEY and CDR2 as SMNVEV (reference sequence). V dropped 5 bases and J dropped 7 bases, with 11 bases sitting between them. This CDR3 contains 12 residues.

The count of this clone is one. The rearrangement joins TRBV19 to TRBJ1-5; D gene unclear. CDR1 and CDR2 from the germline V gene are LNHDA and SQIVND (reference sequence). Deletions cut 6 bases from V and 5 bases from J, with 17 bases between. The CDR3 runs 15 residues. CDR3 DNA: TGTGCCAGTAGCCCCAATCGGGGATGGGATCAGCCCCAGCATTTT. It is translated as CASSPNRGWDQPQHF.